The T cell receptor (beta chain) described here comes from a study of blood T cell repertoires in COVID-19. Study-wide context: Donors in the United States, Italy and Spain gave samples during acute or convalescent COVID-19.

Produced via immunoSEQ multiplex PCR; TCRdb's table is partial and in-frame only. The sample has about 120,000 clones, 79% seen once; the top ten hold approximately 35%. The sequenced sample was peripheral blood. The origin of this receptor is a man aged 40-55 years with active or convalescent COVID-19.

The DNA of the CDR3 is TGTGCCAGCAGCCAAGAGGCGAACACTGAAGCTTTCTTT. This gives the protein CASSQEANTEAFF. The chain is built from TRBV3-1 (or the pseudogene TRBV3-2) and TRBJ1-1; D not certain. Trimming removed 0 bases from V and 1 base from J, with 3 bases in between. Germline CDR1 LGHDT, CDR2 YNNKEL (reference sequence). This CDR3 has 13 residues.